Sequencing of this T cell receptor beta chain was carried out in a study of vaccination and CD4 T cells after COVID-19. Overall study: The cells were exposed to overlapping spike peptides originating from SARS-CoV-2, HCoV-NL63, HCoV-OC43 and HCoV-229E for stimulation. As control conditions, cultures were given either a CEFX pool serving as positive control, an HIV-1 Nef pool, or no peptide at all.

At the Johns Hopkins FTIC core, DNA taken from cultured CD4+ T cells was sequenced by way of the Oncomine TCR Beta short-read assay. The template was genomic DNA from cultured CD4+ T cells. MiXCR was run by TCRdb on the PCR reads, yielding one entry per CDR3 protein. The sample records over 12,000 distinct CDR3 sequences, less than 50% being singletons. This CDR3 has 15 amino acids. CDR1 and CDR2 from the germline V gene are SGHDN and FVKESK. Trimming removed 0 bases at V and 7 bases at J, with 15 bases between. The treatment was: approximately 9-day PBMC culture with coronavirus spike peptide pools or control peptides (ViraFEST assay). Concerning this clonotype: Its antigen is unidentified.

The clonotype originates from a human donor with COVID-19. The source material was cultured CD4+ T cells from blood. The rearrangement joins TRBV14 to TRBJ2-5, with TRBD1 as a possible D gene (5 bases). CDR3 nucleotide sequence: TGTGCCAGCAGCCAAGATACGGGCCCTAGGGGGACCCAGTACTTC. Amino acid sequence: CASSQDTGPRGTQYF.